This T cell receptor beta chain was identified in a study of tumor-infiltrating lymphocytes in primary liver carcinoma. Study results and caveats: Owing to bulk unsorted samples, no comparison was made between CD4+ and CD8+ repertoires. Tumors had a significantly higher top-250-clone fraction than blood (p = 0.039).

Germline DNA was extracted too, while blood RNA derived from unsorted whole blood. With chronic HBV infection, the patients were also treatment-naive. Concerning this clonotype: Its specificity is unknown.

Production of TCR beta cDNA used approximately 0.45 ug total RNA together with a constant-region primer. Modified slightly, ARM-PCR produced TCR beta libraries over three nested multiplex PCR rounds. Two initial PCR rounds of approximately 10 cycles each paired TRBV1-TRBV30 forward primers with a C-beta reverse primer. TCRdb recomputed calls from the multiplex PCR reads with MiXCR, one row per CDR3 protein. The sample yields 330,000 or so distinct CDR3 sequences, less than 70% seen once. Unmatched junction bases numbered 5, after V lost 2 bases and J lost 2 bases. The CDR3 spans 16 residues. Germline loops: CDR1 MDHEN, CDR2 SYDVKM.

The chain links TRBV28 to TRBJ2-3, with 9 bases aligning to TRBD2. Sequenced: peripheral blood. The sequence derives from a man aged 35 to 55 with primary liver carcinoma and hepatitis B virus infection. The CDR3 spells CASSLRLAGLTDTQYF. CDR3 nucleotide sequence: TGTGCCAGCAGTTTACGCCTAGCGGGACTCACAGATACGCAGTATTTT.